This TCR beta chain is drawn from a study of blood T cell repertoires in COVID-19. The overall study: Material from acute and convalescent COVID-19 was sourced from the United States, Italy and Spain. T cells, B-cell-depleted T cells, or PBMCs provided the cDNA or gDNA that served as material.

Method: immunoSEQ multiplex PCR; TCRdb's copy keeps in-frame clones and lacks some. This table has more than 95,000 clones, less than 90% appearing once. The CDR3 contains 16 residues. Germline lookup yields CDR1 MNHEY and CDR2 SMNVEV (reference sequence). V was shortened by 5 bases and J by 0 bases, with 17 bases between the two germline ends. The genes are TRBV27 and TRBJ2-7, with D possibly TRBD2 on 5 matching bases. This receptor was obtained from a human donor in a cohort sampled during active COVID-19. The sequenced sample was peripheral blood. The CDR3 sequence: CASSQRAISGSYEQYF. CDR3 DNA: TGTGCCAGCAGTCAGAGGGCCATCTCAGGCTCCTACGAGCAGTACTTC.